Sequencing of this T cell receptor beta chain was carried out in a study of cytomegalovirus exposure and HLA in healthy donors. The PCR was carried out with 60 Vbeta primers and 13 Jbeta primers. Repertoires were generated with immunoSEQ multiplex PCR, while TCRdb's copy carries only in-frame clones and drops some. The profile shows 200,000 or so clones, about 80% of them singletons. J gave up 3 bases and V 9 bases, and 4 bases lay outside the gene matches. The germline gives CDR1 MNHEY, CDR2 SVGAGI. CDR3 size: 13 residues. The sample consisted of PBMCs. V is TRBV6-5 and J is TRBJ2-3; 9 bases agree with TRBD1. The sequence was obtained from a man between 18 and 29 years old in good health and CMV-seronegative. CDR3 in DNA: TGTGCCAGTGGGGGACAGGGAACAGATACGCAGTATTTT. This translates into CASGGQGTDTQYF.